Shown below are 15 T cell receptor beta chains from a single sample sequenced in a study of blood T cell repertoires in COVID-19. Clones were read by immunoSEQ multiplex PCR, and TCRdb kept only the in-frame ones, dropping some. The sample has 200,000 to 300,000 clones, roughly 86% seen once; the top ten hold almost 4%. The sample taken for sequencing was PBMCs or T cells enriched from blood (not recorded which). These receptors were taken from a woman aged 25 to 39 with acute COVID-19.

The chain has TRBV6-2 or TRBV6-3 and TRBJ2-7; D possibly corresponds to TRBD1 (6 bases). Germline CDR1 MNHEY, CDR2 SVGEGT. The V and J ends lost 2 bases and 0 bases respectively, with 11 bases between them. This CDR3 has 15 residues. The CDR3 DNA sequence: TGTGCCAGCAGTTACGATCGGGACAACTCCTACGAGCAGTACTTC. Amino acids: CASSYDRDNSYEQYF.

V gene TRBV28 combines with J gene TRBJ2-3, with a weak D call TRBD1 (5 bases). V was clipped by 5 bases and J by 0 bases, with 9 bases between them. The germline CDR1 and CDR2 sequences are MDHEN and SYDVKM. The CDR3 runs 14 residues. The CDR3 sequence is CASSKAGSTDTQYF. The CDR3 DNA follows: TGTGCCAGCAGTAAAGCAGGGAGCACAGATACGCAGTATTTT.

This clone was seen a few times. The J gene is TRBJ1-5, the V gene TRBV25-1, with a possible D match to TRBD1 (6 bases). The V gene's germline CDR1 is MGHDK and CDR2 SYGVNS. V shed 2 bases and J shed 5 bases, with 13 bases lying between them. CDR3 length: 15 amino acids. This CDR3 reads CASSEDGTSDQPQHF. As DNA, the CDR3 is TGTGCCAGCAGTGAAGATGGGACAAGCGATCAGCCCCAGCATTTT.

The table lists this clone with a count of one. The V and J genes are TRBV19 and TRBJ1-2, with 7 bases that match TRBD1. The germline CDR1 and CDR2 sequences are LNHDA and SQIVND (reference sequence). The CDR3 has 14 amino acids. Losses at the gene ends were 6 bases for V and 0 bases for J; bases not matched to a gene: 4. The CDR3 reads CASSGTAANYGYTF. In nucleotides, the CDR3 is TGTGCCAGTAGCGGGACAGCGGCTAACTATGGCTACACCTTC.

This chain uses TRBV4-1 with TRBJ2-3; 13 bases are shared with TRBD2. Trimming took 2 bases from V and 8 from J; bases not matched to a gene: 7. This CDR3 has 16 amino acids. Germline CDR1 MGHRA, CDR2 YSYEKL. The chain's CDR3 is CASSQITSGGALTQYF. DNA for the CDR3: TGCGCCAGCAGCCAAATAACTAGCGGGGGGGCCCTTACGCAGTATTTT.

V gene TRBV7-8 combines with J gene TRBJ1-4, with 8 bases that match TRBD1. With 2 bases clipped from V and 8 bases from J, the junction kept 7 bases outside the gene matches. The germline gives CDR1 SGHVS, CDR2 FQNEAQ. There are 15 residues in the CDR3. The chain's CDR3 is CASSLRQGLMEKLFF. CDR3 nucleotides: TGTGCCAGCAGCTTAAGACAGGGGCTAATGGAAAAACTGTTTTTT.

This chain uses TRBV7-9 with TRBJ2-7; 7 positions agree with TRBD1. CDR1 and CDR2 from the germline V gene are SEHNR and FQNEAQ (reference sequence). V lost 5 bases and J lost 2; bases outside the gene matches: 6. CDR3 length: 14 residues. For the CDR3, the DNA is TGTGCCAGCAGCACGGGACAGAGAGCCTACGAGCAGTACTTC. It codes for CASSTGQRAYEQYF.

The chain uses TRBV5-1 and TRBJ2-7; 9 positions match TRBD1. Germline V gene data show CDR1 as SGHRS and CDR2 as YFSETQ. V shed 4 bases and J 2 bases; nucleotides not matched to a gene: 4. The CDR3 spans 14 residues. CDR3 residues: CASSPRDRAYEQYF. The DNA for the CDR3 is TGCGCCAGCAGCCCGCGGGACAGGGCCTACGAGCAGTACTTC.

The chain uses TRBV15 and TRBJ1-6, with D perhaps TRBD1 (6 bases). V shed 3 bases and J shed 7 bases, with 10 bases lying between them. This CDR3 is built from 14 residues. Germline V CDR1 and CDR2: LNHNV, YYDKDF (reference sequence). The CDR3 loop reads CATSRSQGNSPLHF. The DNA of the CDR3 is TGTGCCACCAGCAGGAGTCAGGGGAATTCACCCCTCCACTTT.

The DNA of the CDR3 is TGTGCCAGCAGCCAGTCGGGACATTCTCTTAACTATGGCTACACCTTC. It codes for CASSQSGHSLNYGYTF. The J gene is TRBJ1-2, the V gene TRBV13; D is perhaps TRBD1 (6 bases). Germline CDR1 is PRHDT and CDR2 is FYEKMQ (reference sequence). V lost 5 bases and J 1 base, leaving 17 bases between the germline ends. This CDR3 is built from 16 residues.

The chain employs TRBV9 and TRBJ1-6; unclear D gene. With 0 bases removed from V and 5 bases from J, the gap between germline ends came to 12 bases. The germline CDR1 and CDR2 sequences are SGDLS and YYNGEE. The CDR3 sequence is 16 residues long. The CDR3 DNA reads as TGTGCCAGCAGCGTAGTTCCAGCAGGCAATAATTCACCCCTCCACTTT. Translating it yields CASSVVPAGNNSPLHF.

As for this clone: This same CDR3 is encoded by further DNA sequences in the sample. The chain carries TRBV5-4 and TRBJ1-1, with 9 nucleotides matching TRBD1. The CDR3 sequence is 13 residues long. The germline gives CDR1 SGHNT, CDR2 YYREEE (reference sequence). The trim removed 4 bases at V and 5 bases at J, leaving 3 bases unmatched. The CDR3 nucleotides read TGTGCCAGCAGCACCGGGACAGGGACTGAAGCTTTCTTT. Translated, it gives CASSTGTGTEAFF.

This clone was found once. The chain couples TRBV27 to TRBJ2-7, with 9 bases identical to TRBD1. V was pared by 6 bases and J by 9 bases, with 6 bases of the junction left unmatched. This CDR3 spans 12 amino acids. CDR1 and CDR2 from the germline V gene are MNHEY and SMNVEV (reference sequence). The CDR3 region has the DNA TGTGCCAGCAGACCAACAGGGGGCGGGCAGTACTTC. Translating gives CASRPTGGGQYF.

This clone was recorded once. Here the CDR3 DNA reads TGTGCCAGCAGCCAAGATCTCGGGCCCCAGCATTTT. This codes for CASSQDLGPQHF. The rearrangement links TRBV3-1 (or the pseudogene TRBV3-2) to TRBJ1-5, with D hard to call. Trimming shortened V by 0 bases and J by 9 bases, and 6 bases separated the two germline ends. Looked up from germline, CDR1 is LGHDT and CDR2 is YNNKEL (reference sequence). The CDR3 is 12 amino acids.

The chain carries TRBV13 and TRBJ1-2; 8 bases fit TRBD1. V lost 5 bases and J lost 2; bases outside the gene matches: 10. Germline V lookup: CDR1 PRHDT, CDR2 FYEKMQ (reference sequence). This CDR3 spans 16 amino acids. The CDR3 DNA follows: TGTGCCAGCAGCCGACTACAGGGGGTGACGAACTATGGCTACACCTTC. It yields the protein CASSRLQGVTNYGYTF. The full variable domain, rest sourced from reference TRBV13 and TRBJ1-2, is AAGVIQSPRHLIKEKRETATLKCYPIPRHDTVYWYQQGPGQDPQFLISFYEKMQSDKGSIPDRFSAQQFSDYHSELNMSSLELGDSALYFCASSRLQGVTNYGYTFGSGTRLTVV.